The 11 T cell receptor beta chains given below trace back to one sample, sequenced in a study of blood T cell repertoires in COVID-19. Profiled with immunoSEQ multiplex PCR; TCRdb holds only in-frame clones, not every one. The sample contains tens of thousands of clones, about 88% of which appear only once. Sequences were obtained from peripheral blood. These receptors originate from a man between 60 and 75 years old with acute or convalescent COVID-19.

This chain joins TRBV30 and TRBJ1-1; possibly TRBD1 for D (5 bases). V lost 1 base, J lost 6 bases, and 9 bases lay in between. CDR3 size: 12 residues. The germline gives CDR1 GTSNPN, CDR2 SVGIG (reference sequence). CDR3 region: CAWSEGRAEAFF. CDR3 bases: TGTGCCTGGAGTGAAGGCAGGGCTGAAGCTTTCTTT.

The chain uses TRBV30 and TRBJ1-1; no clear D gene. Germline-derived CDR1 and CDR2 are GTSNPN and SVGIG (reference sequence). Trimming pared 1 base from V and 5 bases from J, leaving 11 bases between. CDR3 length equals 13 residues. The CDR3 region is CAWSGHVGTEAFF. Written as DNA, the CDR3 is TGTGCCTGGAGTGGACATGTGGGTACTGAAGCTTTCTTT.

The V and J genes are TRBV6-5 and TRBJ1-6, with D unresolved. From germline, CDR1 is MNHEY and CDR2 SVGAGI. CDR3 length: 13 residues. Between the trimmed V and J ends, which lost 7 bases and 2 bases, there was a span of 6 bases. In DNA, the CDR3 is TGTGCCAGCACAGCGCCCTATAATTCACCCCTCCACTTT. Translated, it gives CASTAPYNSPLHF.

The chain links TRBV7-2 to TRBJ2-1; 12 bases are a match to TRBD2. The CDR3 runs to 14 residues. V gave up 3 bases and J gave up 7 bases; unmatched junction bases: 1. The V gene's germline CDR1 is SGHTA and CDR2 FQGNSA. The CDR3 sequence is CASSFLAGGNEQFF. DNA for the CDR3: TGTGCCAGCAGCTTCCTAGCGGGGGGGAATGAGCAGTTCTTC.

Details on this clone: Its ends do not fully match the called genes, so a read error is possible. This sequence joins TRBV29-1 and TRBJ1-5; D not certain. CDR1 is SQVTM, CDR2 ANQGSEA, per germline. This CDR3 contains 13 residues. DNA of the CDR3: TGCAGCGTTGGGTTGGGTAGCGATCAGCCCCAGCATTTT. Protein sequence: CSVGLGSDQPQHF.

This sequence joins TRBV5-1 and TRBJ2-6, with D uncertain. The CDR3 consists of 14 residues. Germline CDR1 is SGHRS and CDR2 is YFSETQ. V lost 4 bases to trimming and J lost 4 bases, with 9 bases between them. CDR3 loop: CASSLSSGANVLTF. The CDR3 region has the DNA TGCGCCAGCAGCCTCTCTTCCGGGGCCAACGTCCTGACTTTC.

V and J are TRBV2 and TRBJ1-1; perhaps TRBD1 as D (5 bases). Germline V CDR1 and CDR2: SNHLY, FYNNEI. This CDR3 is 14 amino acids long. The germline V and J ends were trimmed by 1 base and 1 base, with 7 bases remaining between them. The CDR3 DNA sequence: TGTGCCAGCAGTGAAGGGGGCAGGAACACTGAAGCTTTCTTT. Translation: CASSEGGRNTEAFF.

J is TRBJ1-2 and V is TRBV6-2 or TRBV6-3; a weak D match, TRBD1 (5 bases). Germline lookup yields CDR1 MNHEY and CDR2 SVGEGT. The V gene lost 7 bases and the J gene lost 8 bases, with 20 bases spanning the gap. This CDR3 region has 14 residues. The CDR3 reads CASTPTGGATGYTF. In nucleotides, the CDR3 is TGTGCCAGCACCCCAACTGGAGGGGCAACCGGCTACACCTTC.

CDR3 DNA: TGTGCCAGTAGTATGAGGACTAGCGGGAGAAAGGGGGAGCAGTACTTC. It yields the protein CASSMRTSGRKGEQYF. The chain recombines TRBV19 with TRBJ2-7, with TRBD2 identical over 13 bases. From germline, CDR1 is LNHDA and CDR2 SQIVND (reference sequence). The CDR3 is 16 amino acids. Unmatched junction bases numbered 9, after V lost 3 bases and J lost 7 bases.

This chain links TRBV7-9 with TRBJ1-2; a possible D gene is TRBD1 (5 bases). The CDR3 spans 12 residues. Trimming shortened V by 5 bases and J by 5 bases, and 9 bases separated the two germline ends. Germline CDR1 reads SEHNR; CDR2 reads FQNEAQ (reference sequence). This CDR3 is CASSVQEYGYTF. For the CDR3, the DNA is TGTGCCAGCAGCGTACAGGAATATGGCTACACCTTC.

The genes are TRBV6-5 and TRBJ2-2, with D perhaps TRBD1 (6 bases). Germline CDR1 MNHEY, CDR2 SVGAGI. The CDR3 length is 14 residues. V lost 10 bases and J 0 bases, leaving 12 bases between the germline ends. The CDR3: CANARGPNTGELFF. CDR3 bases: TGTGCCAACGCCAGGGGTCCGAACACCGGGGAGCTGTTTTTT.